These 13 T cell receptor beta chains came from one sample sequenced in a study of T cell changes during pregnancy in multiple sclerosis. Measured with immunoSEQ multiplex PCR; TCRdb has only the in-frame clones, and not every one. The sample has 22,000 or so clones; approximately 95% are singletons. Sequences were derived from CD8+ T cells from peripheral blood mononuclear cells, sampled in the third trimester of pregnancy. These receptors were obtained from a female donor with multiple sclerosis, enrolled in a pregnancy study.

The chain links TRBV7-9 to TRBJ1-1; D call uncertain. Germline assignment: CDR1 SEHNR and CDR2 FQNEAQ (reference sequence). The CDR3 covers 16 residues. V was shortened by 1 base and J by 3 bases, with 15 bases between the two germline ends. The CDR3 loop reads CASSLGLEGADTEAFF. DNA of the CDR3: TGTGCCAGCAGCTTAGGCCTGGAGGGCGCCGACACTGAAGCTTTCTTT.

The CDR3 bases are TGCGCCAGCAGCCAATCCAGGAACACTGAAGCTTTCTTT. Translation: CASSQSRNTEAFF. This chain connects TRBV4-1 to TRBJ1-1, with unresolved D. Germline V lookup: CDR1 MGHRA, CDR2 YSYEKL. Trimming stripped 2 bases from V and 1 base from J, with 5 bases between. The CDR3 is 13 amino acids.

The chain is built from TRBV10-2 and TRBJ2-2, with 8 bases aligning to TRBD1. Germline CDR1 and CDR2: WSHSY and SAAADI. This CDR3 is built from 13 residues. For the CDR3, the DNA is TGCGCTACCCCAGGGACAGGAGCCGGGGAGCTGTTTTTT. This translates into CATPGTGAGELFF.

This clone showed up just once. The rearrangement joins TRBV19 to TRBJ2-7, with D uncertain. This CDR3 comprises 12 residues. Trimming removed 6 bases from V and 7 bases from J, with 13 bases in between. Per germline, CDR1 LNHDA and CDR2 SQIVND (reference sequence). Here the CDR3 DNA reads TGTGCCAGTAGCTCCCATCCGGGTGAGCAGTACTTC. This sequence encodes CASSSHPGEQYF.

The chain links TRBV6-1 to TRBJ2-7; 7 nucleotides match TRBD2. Looked up from germline, CDR1 is MNHNS and CDR2 is SASEGT. V shed 2 bases and J 0 bases; nucleotides not matched to a gene: 7. This CDR3 comprises 16 residues. The CDR3 sequence is CASSELVGGNSYEQYF. CDR3 bases: TGTGCCAGCAGTGAATTAGTGGGGGGGAACTCCTACGAGCAGTACTTC.

The table lists this clone with a count of one. The rearrangement links TRBV19 to TRBJ2-1; tentatively, D is TRBD2 (5 bases). The CDR3 covers 15 residues. V gave up 5 bases and J gave up 0 bases, with 11 bases separating them. The germline V gene encodes CDR1 LNHDA and CDR2 SQIVND (reference sequence). In nucleotides, the CDR3 is TGTGCCAGTAGTCAAGCGGCGAGCTCCTACAATGAGCAGTTCTTC. It is translated as CASSQAASSYNEQFF.

There are a few counts of this clone. The rearrangement uses TRBV7-2 and TRBJ2-2; 8 bases match TRBD2. The CDR3 extends over 18 amino acids. CDR1 and CDR2 from the germline V gene are SGHTA and FQGNSA. V lost 4 bases to trimming and J lost 4 bases; unmatched junction nucleotides: 14. CDR3 sequence: CASSSPGAGAATTGELFF. The CDR3 DNA sequence: TGTGCCAGCAGCTCACCGGGAGCGGGAGCGGCTACCACCGGGGAGCTGTTTTTT.

The chain joins TRBV28 to TRBJ2-5, with 10 bases identical to TRBD2. The CDR3 is made up of 16 amino acids. CDR1 is MDHEN, CDR2 SYDVKM, per germline. V was clipped by 6 bases and J by 5 bases; unmatched bases: 12. In DNA form, the CDR3 reads TGTGCCAGCAGCCTAGGTCTAGCGGGAGTTGCGGAGACCCAGTACTTC. Amino acid sequence: CASSLGLAGVAETQYF.

The J gene is TRBJ2-1, the V gene TRBV4-1; D ambiguous. The CDR3 contains 18 residues. The germline CDR1 and CDR2 sequences are MGHRA and YSYEKL. V lost 3 bases and J lost 2, with 20 bases in between. The CDR3 region is CASSQPPPGIAPYNEQFF. DNA for the CDR3: TGCGCCAGCAGCCAGCCGCCCCCCGGTATAGCACCCTACAATGAGCAGTTCTTC.

Here the CDR3 DNA reads TGTGCCAGCACTTCGGGTGGAAATGAAAAACTGTTTTTT. This sequence encodes CASTSGGNEKLFF. V is TRBV27 and J is TRBJ1-4; D ambiguous. Germline-derived CDR1 and CDR2 are MNHEY and SMNVEV (reference sequence). CDR3 size: 13 residues. Trimming shortened V by 7 bases and J by 5 bases, and 11 bases separated the two germline ends.

J is TRBJ1-1 and V is TRBV10-3; 8 positions agree with TRBD1. V shed 0 bases, J shed 1 base, and the junction held 1 base outside the gene matches. The germline gives CDR1 ENHRY, CDR2 SYGVKD. The CDR3 has 15 residues. CDR3 nucleotide sequence: TGTGCCATCAGTGAGTCCGACAGGGGGAACACTGAAGCTTTCTTT. Translated, it gives CAISESDRGNTEAFF.

The chain combines TRBV19 with TRBJ2-2; 10 bases are shared with TRBD1. The junction had 6 bases not matched to a gene; V was cut back by 5 bases and J by 6 bases. The CDR3 spans 15 residues. CDR1 is LNHDA and CDR2 is SQIVND in the germline V gene (reference sequence). The CDR3 DNA reads TGTGCCAGTAGTCCGACAGGGGGCATGGCCGGGGAGCTGTTTTTT. As protein: CASSPTGGMAGELFF.

This chain connects TRBV27 to TRBJ2-1; 11 nucleotides agree with TRBD2. The CDR3 is 12 residues long. In germline, CDR1 is MNHEY, CDR2 SMNVEV (reference sequence). V trimming: 6 bases; J trimming: 9 bases; junction bases outside the gene matches: 1. CDR3: CASSGTSGEQFF. The CDR3 DNA follows: TGTGCCAGCAGCGGGACTAGCGGTGAGCAGTTCTTC.